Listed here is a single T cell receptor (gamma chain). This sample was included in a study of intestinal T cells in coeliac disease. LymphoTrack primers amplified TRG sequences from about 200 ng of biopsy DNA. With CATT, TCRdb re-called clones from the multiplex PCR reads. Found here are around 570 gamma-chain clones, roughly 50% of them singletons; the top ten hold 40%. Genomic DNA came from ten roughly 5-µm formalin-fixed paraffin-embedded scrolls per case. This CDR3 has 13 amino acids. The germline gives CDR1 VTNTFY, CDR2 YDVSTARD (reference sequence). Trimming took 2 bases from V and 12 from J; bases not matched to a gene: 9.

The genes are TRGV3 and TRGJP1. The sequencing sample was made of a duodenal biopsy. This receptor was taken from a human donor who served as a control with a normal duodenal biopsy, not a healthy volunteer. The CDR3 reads CATWDKHPGFKIF. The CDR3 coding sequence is TGTGCCACCTGGGACAAGCACCCTGGGTTCAAGATATTT.